The clone carrying this T cell receptor (beta chain) was seen a few times. Its antigen is undetermined. CDR3 length: 14 residues. Germline loops: CDR1 SGHAT, CDR2 FQNNGV. J lost 0 bases, V lost 7 bases, and 5 bases had no gene match. This specimen belongs to a study of cytomegalovirus exposure and HLA in healthy donors. Study-level background: For the 300 to 450 genotyped donors, around 76% fell within the Caucasian-associated ancestry cluster.

Overall study findings and caveats: Specificity of a few CMV-associated chains for CMV antigens was verified in vitro.

Primers for the PCR totalled 60 Vbeta and 13 Jbeta. The table came from immunoSEQ multiplex PCR; TCRdb's copy has only in-frame clones and leaves some out. The sample lists around 120,000 clones; about two thirds were seen once. Specimen: PBMCs. This chain joins TRBV11-2 and TRBJ1-1; TRBD1 matches at 7 bases. This TCR was recovered from an older woman in good health and CMV-seropositive. The CDR3, as DNA: TGTGCCAGCACCCGACAGGGCATGAACACTGAAGCTTTCTTT. As protein: CASTRQGMNTEAFF.